The clone carrying this TCR beta chain was picked up a small number of times. Its specificity is not known. TCRdb itself ran the RT-PCR reads through MiXCR, one entry per CDR3 protein. The repertoire holds around 570,000 distinct CDR3 sequences, approximately 7.7% seen once, with 10% to 15% in the top ten. The record originates from a study of response to subunit inactivated influenza vaccine. Study-level points and caveats: Authors suggested that a seasonal influenza vaccination recruits few new T cells each time.

The V gene's germline CDR1 is GTSNPN and CDR2 SVGIG (reference sequence). The CDR3 runs 13 residues. The V end lost 2 bases, the J end lost 1 base, and 9 bases lay between the germline ends. The TCR sequence derives from a man between 50 and 69 years old who received an inactivated influenza vaccine. The sequencing here drew on PBMCs from blood, taken less than 30 months after vaccination. V and J are TRBV30 and TRBJ2-7; maybe TRBD1 (5 bases). The CDR3 region is CAWSRGSSYEQYF. CDR3 nucleotides: TGTGCCTGGAGTAGGGGCAGTTCCTACGAGCAGTACTTC.